The rows below give T cell receptor beta chains drawn from one sample of a study of shared clonotypes between healthy human individuals. Sequencing was performed with immunoSEQ multiplex PCR; in TCRdb, only in-frame clones are kept and a portion is missing. Of fewer than 1 million clones in the sample, roughly 96% were seen once. Sequenced input: naive CD8+ T cells sorted from blood. The source is a man younger than 45 in good health. The CDR3 runs from the conserved cysteine through the conserved F or W. A D gene is named only where the DNA matches it firmly. Part of the rows lack a size; the others show once, few, many or a class for expanded clones.

>.|TRBJ2-7|.|TRBV6-5
CASGSNEQYF
TGTGCCAGCGGGTCCAACGAGCAGTACTTC
>.|TRBJ2-6|.|TRBV7-9
CASSLEGDFRAGANVLTF
TGTGCCAGCAGCTTAGAGGGGGACTTTCGGGCTGGGGCCAACGTCCTGACTTTC
>once|TRBJ1-2|TRBD1|TRBV7-2
CASSNSPGQGIYYGYTF
TGTGCCAGCAGCAATAGCCCCGGACAGGGGATTTACTATGGCTACACCTTC
>.|TRBJ2-1|TRBD1|TRBV11-1
CASSRRDRSYNEQFF
TGTGCCAGCAGCCGCCGGGACAGATCCTACAATGAGCAGTTCTTC
>.|TRBJ2-2|TRBD1|TRBV6-5
CASSYSKGAPGELFF
TGTGCCAGCAGTTACTCGAAGGGGGCCCCCGGGGAGCTGTTTTTT
>.|TRBJ2-1|.|TRBV15
CATSRVSLLNNEQFF
TGTGCCACCAGCAGAGTGTCCCTTTTGAACAATGAGCAGTTCTTC
>.|TRBJ2-7|.|TRBV5-1
CASSLVEGPGEQYF
TGCGCCAGCAGCTTGGTAGAGGGCCCCGGCGAGCAGTACTTC
>.|TRBJ2-7|.|TRBV7-9
CASSMGGSYSYEQYF
TGTGCCAGCAGCATGGGGGGCAGCTACTCCTACGAGCAGTACTTC
>.|TRBJ2-7|TRBD1|TRBV4-3
CASSQGQGAYEQYF
TGCGCCAGCAGCCAAGGCCAGGGGGCCTACGAGCAGTACTTC
>.|TRBJ2-5|TRBD2|TRBV10-2
CASSETSDIETQYF
TGCGCCAGCAGTGAGACTAGCGATATAGAGACCCAGTACTTC
>.|TRBJ2-7|TRBD2|TRBV6-1
CASRGLPSYEQYF
TGTGCCAGCAGGGGACTACCATCCTACGAGCAGTACTTC
>.|TRBJ2-7|.|TRBV7-9
CASAQGPAKSYEQYF
TGTGCCAGCGCCCAGGGGCCAGCGAAATCCTACGAGCAGTACTTC
>.|TRBJ2-7|.|TRBV27
CASSWGDEQYF
TGTGCCAGCAGTTGGGGGGACGAGCAGTACTTC
>.|TRBJ2-5|TRBD1|TRBV9
CASSTWDSYQETQYF
TGTGCCAGCAGCACCTGGGACAGCTACCAAGAGACCCAGTACTTC
>.|TRBJ2-7|TRBD2|TRBV5-1
CASSLVGVVGQRLAGSTYEQYF
TGCGCCAGCAGCTTGGTCGGAGTAGTAGGACAACGACTAGCGGGGAGTACCTACGAGCAGTACTTC
>.|TRBJ2-1|TRBD2|TRBV29-1
CSVKGTSGNQYNEQFF
TGCAGCGTGAAGGGGACTAGCGGGAATCAGTACAATGAGCAGTTCTTC
>.|TRBJ2-3|.|TRBV12-1
CASSSRTYF
TGTGCCAGCAGCTCCCGCACTTATTTT
>.|TRBJ2-1|TRBD2|TRBV15
CATSREPSGRGVRNEQFF
TGTGCCACCAGCAGAGAACCGAGCGGGAGAGGGGTCCGGAATGAGCAGTTCTTC
>once|TRBJ2-2|.|TRBV7-6
CASSFGGAGELFF
TGTGCCAGCAGCTTTGGCGGGGCCGGGGAGCTGTTTTTT
>.|TRBJ1-1|.|TRBV10-3
CAIRTNTEAFF
TGTGCCATCAGGACGAACACTGAAGCTTTCTTT
>.|TRBJ2-5|TRBD2|TRBV10-1
CASRYLAGEETQYF
TGCGCCAGCAGGTACTTAGCGGGGGAAGAGACCCAGTACTTC
>.|TRBJ2-7|.|TRBV18
CASSPGHAYEQYF
TGTGCCAGCTCACCGGGGCATGCCTACGAGCAGTACTTC
>.|TRBJ1-2|TRBD1|TRBV9
CASSADREGNYGYTF
TGTGCCAGCAGCGCAGACAGGGAAGGGAACTATGGCTACACCTTC
>.|TRBJ2-1|.|TRBV5-3
CARSSRTDYNEQFF
TGTGCCAGAAGCTCCCGGACTGACTACAATGAGCAGTTCTTC
>.|TRBJ2-7|TRBD1|TRBV7-2
CASSLTGTAYEQYF
TGTGCCAGCAGCTTGACAGGGACCGCCTACGAGCAGTACTTC
>.|TRBJ2-1|.|TRBV27
CASSTAMRMVF
TGTGCCAGCTCGACAGCCATGAGGATGGTCTTC
>.|TRBJ2-4|.|TRBV13
CASSFSGRGIGNIQYF
TGTGCCAGCAGCTTCTCGGGAAGGGGTATTGGAAACATTCAGTACTTC
>.|TRBJ2-2|.|TRBV6-1
CASSADVTGELFF
TGTGCCAGCAGTGCGGACGTTACCGGGGAGCTGTTTTTT
>.|TRBJ2-1|.|TRBV29-1
CSVVALQPVYNEQFF
TGCAGCGTTGTTGCACTCCAACCCGTCTACAATGAGCAGTTCTTC
>once|TRBJ2-7|.|TRBV7-2
CASSPEAAFYEQYF
TGTGCCAGCAGTCCCGAGGCGGCCTTCTACGAGCAGTACTTC
>once|TRBJ2-4|.|TRBV27
CASASPRLAKNIQYF
TGTGCCAGCGCTTCCCCCCGACTAGCCAAAAACATTCAGTACTTC
>.|TRBJ2-7|.|TRBV27
CASSPRDGGPYEQYF
TGTGCCAGCAGTCCCCGGGACGGGGGACCCTACGAGCAGTACTTC
>.|TRBJ2-5|.|TRBV21-1
CASSRIGIVNQETQYF
TGTGCCAGCAGCAGGATAGGGATAGTAAACCAAGAGACCCAGTACTTC
>.|TRBJ2-2|.|TRBV30
CAWSVWNGGELFF
TGTGCCTGGAGTGTGTGGAATGGCGGGGAGCTGTTTTTT
>.|TRBJ1-3|.|TRBV7-9
CASSPAHGNTIYF
TGTGCCAGCAGCCCAGCCCACGGAAACACCATATATTTT
>.|TRBJ2-7|TRBD1|TRBV27
CASSLGQGIEQYF
TGTGCCAGCAGTTTAGGACAGGGAATCGAGCAGTACTTC
>.|TRBJ2-5|TRBD2|TRBV5-8
CASSLGASGQETQYF
TGTGCCAGCAGCTTGGGCGCTAGCGGGCAAGAGACCCAGTACTTC
>.|TRBJ1-4|.|TRBV29-1
CSVGLQGTNEKLFF
TGCAGCGTTGGGCTTCAGGGTACCAATGAAAAACTGTTTTTT
>.|TRBJ2-3|.|TRBV5-4
CASSFHGGTDTQYF
TGTGCCAGCAGCTTTCACGGGGGAACAGATACGCAGTATTTT
>.|TRBJ2-1|.|TRBV5-1
CASSWGLAPNEQFF
TGCGCCAGCAGCTGGGGGCTAGCCCCCAATGAGCAGTTCTTC
>.|TRBJ2-1|TRBD2|TRBV7-9
CASSPAGGVVSSYNEQFF
TGTGCCAGCAGCCCCGCCGGGGGGGTAGTCTCCTCCTACAATGAGCAGTTCTTC
>.|TRBJ2-1|.|TRBV6-5
CASRESRGAYNEQFF
TGTGCCAGCAGGGAATCCAGGGGGGCATACAATGAGCAGTTCTTC
>.|TRBJ2-1|.|TRBV11-3
CASSKWDTSTGEQFF
TGTGCCAGCAGCAAATGGGACACTTCCACGGGTGAGCAGTTCTTC
>.|TRBJ2-2|TRBD2|TRBV5-6
CASSLDGRASGELFF
TGTGCCAGCAGCTTGGACGGGAGGGCTTCCGGGGAGCTGTTTTTT